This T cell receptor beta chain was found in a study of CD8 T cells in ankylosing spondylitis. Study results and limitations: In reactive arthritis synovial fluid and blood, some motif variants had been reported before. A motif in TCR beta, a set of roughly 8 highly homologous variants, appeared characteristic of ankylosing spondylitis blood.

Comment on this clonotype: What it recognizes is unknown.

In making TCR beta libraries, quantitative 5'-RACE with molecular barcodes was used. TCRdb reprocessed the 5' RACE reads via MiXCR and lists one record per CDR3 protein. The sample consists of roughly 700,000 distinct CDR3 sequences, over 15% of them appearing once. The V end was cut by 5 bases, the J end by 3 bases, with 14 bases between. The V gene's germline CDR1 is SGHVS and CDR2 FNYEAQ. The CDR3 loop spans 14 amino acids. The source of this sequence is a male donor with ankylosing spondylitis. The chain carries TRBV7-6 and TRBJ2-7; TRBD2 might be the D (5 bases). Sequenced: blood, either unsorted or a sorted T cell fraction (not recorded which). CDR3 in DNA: TGTGCCAGCAGCCCCGAGGAAGGAGGCTACGAGCAGTACTTC. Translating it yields CASSPEEGGYEQYF.